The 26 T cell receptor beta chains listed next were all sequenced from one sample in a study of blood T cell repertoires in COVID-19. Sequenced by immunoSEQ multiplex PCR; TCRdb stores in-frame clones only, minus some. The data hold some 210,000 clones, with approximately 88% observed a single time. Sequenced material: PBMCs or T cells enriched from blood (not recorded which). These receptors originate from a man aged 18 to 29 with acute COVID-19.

The CDR3 loop is CASSLSRTGERGYTF. The CDR3 region has the DNA TGCGCCAGCAGCTTATCCCGGACAGGGGAGCGGGGCTACACCTTC. The chain joins TRBV5-1 to TRBJ1-2; the match to TRBD1 covers 9 bases. V gave up 2 bases and J gave up 8 bases; unmatched junction bases: 10. Germline lookup yields CDR1 SGHRS and CDR2 YFSETQ. The CDR3 covers 15 residues.

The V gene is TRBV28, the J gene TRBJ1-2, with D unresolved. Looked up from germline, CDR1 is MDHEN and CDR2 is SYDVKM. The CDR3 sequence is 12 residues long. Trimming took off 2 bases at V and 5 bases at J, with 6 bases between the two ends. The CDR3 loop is CASSLLRYGYTF. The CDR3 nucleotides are TGTGCCAGCAGTTTACTGCGGTATGGCTACACCTTC.

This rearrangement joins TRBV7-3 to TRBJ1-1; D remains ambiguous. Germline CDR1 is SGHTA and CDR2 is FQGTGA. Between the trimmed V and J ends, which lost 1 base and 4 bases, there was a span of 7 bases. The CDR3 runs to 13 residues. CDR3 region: CASSLNPGTEAFF. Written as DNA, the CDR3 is TGTGCCAGCAGCTTAAACCCGGGCACTGAAGCTTTCTTT.

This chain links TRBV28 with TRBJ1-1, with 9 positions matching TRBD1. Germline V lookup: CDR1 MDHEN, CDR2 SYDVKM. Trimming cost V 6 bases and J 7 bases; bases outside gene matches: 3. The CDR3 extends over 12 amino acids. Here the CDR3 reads CASSRTGVEAFF. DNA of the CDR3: TGTGCCAGCAGCAGGACAGGGGTTGAAGCTTTCTTT.

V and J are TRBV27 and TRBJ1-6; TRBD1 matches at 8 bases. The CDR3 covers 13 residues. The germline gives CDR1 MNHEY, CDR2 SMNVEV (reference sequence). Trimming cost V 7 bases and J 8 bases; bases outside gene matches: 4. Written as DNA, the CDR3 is TGTGCCAGCAAGGACAGGGTCTATTCACCCCTCCACTTT. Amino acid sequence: CASKDRVYSPLHF.

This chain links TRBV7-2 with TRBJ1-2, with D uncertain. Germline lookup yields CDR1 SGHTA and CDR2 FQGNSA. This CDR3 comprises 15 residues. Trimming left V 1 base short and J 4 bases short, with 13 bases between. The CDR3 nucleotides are TGTGCCAGCAGCTTAGGGACGGGGATCAGCTATGGCTACACCTTC. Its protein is CASSLGTGISYGYTF. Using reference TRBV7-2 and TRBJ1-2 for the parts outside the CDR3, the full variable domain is GAGVSQSPSNKVTEKGKDVELRCDPISGHTALYWYRQSLGQGLEFLIYFQGNSAPDKSGLPSDRFSAERTGGSVSTLTIQRTQQEDSAVYLCASSLGTGISYGYTFGSGTRLTVV.

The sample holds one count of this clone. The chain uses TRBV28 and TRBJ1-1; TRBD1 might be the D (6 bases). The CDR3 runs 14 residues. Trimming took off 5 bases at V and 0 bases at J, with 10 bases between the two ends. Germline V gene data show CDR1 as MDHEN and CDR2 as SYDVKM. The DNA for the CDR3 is TGTGCCAGCAGTCTGGACAGTCTGAACACTGAAGCTTTCTTT. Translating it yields CASSLDSLNTEAFF.

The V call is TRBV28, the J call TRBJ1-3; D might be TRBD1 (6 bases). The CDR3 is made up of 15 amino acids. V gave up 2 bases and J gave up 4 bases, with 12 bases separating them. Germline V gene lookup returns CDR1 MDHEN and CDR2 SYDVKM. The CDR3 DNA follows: TGTGCCAGCAGTTTAAGGCAGGGGAACGGAAACACCATATATTTT. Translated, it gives CASSLRQGNGNTIYF.

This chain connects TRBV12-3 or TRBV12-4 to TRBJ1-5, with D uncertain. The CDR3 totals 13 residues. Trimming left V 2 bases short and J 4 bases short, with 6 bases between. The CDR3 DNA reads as TGTGCCAGCAGTTTAAGGGAGAATCAGCCCCAGCATTTT. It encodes CASSLRENQPQHF.

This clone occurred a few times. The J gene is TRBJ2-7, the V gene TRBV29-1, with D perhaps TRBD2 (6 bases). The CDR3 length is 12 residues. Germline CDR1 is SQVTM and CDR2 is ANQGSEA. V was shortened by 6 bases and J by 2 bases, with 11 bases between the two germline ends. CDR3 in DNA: TGCAGCGTCGGCGGGGTGGCCTACGAGCAGTACTTC. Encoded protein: CSVGGVAYEQYF.

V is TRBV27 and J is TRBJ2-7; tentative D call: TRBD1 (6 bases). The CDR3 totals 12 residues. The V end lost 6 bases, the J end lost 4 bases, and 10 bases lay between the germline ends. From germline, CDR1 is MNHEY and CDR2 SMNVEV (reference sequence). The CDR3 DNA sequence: TGTGCCAGCAGCCAGGGGTCGTACGAGCAGTACTTC. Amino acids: CASSQGSYEQYF.

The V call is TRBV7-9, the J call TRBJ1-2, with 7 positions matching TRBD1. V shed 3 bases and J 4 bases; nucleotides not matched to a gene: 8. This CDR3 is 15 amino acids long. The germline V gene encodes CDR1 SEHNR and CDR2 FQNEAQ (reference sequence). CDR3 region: CASSFSGGEGYGYTF. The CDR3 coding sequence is TGTGCCAGCAGCTTTTCAGGGGGAGAAGGCTATGGCTACACCTTC.

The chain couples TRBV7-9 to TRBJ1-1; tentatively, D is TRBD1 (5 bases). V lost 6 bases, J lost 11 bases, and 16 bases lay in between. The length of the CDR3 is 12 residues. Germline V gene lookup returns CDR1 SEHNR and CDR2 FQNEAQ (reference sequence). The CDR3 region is CASRSPAGEAFF. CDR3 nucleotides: TGTGCCAGCAGGTCCCCTGCGGGGGAGGCTTTCTTT.

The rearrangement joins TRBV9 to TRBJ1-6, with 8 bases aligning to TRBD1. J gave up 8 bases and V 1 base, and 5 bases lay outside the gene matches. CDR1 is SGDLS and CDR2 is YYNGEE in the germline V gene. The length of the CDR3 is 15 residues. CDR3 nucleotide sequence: TGTGCCAGCAGCGTAACCGGACAGGGTGATTCACCCCTCCACTTT. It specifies CASSVTGQGDSPLHF.

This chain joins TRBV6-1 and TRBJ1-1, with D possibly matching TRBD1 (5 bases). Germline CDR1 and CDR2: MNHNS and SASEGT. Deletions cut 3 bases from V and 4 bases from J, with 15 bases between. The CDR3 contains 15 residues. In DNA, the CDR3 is TGTGCCAGCAGTGATGCAACGGGGGGGGTCACTGAAGCTTTCTTT. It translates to CASSDATGGVTEAFF.

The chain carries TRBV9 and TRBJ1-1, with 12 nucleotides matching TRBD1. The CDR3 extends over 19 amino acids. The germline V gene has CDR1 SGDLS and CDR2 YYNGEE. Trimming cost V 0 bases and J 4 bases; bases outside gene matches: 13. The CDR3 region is CASSVDPLGTGGSATEAFF. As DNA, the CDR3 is TGTGCCAGCAGCGTAGATCCCCTCGGGACAGGGGGCTCGGCCACTGAAGCTTTCTTT.

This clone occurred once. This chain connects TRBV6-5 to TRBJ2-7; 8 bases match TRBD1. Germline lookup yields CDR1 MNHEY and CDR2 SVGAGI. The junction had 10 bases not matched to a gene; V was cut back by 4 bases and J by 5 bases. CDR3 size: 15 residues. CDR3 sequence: CASSSLGTGFNEQYF. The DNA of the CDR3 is TGTGCCAGCAGTTCCCTCGGGACAGGATTCAACGAGCAGTACTTC.

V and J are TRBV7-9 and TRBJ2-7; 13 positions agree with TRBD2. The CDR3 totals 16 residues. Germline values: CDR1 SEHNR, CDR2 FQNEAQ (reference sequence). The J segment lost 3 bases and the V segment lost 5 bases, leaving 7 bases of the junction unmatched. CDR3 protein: CASSVTGTSGIYEQYF. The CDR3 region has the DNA TGTGCCAGCAGCGTGACCGGGACTAGCGGGATCTACGAGCAGTACTTC.

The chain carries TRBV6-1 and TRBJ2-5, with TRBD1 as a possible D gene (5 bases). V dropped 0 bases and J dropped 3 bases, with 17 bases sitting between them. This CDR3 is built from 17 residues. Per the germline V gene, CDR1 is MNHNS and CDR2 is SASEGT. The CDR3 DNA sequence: TGTGCCAGCAGTGAAGCGCACGATATACAGGTGGAAGAGACCCAGTACTTC. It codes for CASSEAHDIQVEETQYF.

CDR3: CASTTRGANSPLHF. DNA of the CDR3: TGTGCCAGCACCACTCGGGGGGCCAATTCACCCCTCCACTTT. The V gene is TRBV2, the J gene TRBJ1-6; tentative D call: TRBD1 (6 bases). V was cut by 7 bases and J by 7 bases, with 14 bases left in between. The CDR3 sequence is 14 residues long. The germline gives CDR1 SNHLY, CDR2 FYNNEI.

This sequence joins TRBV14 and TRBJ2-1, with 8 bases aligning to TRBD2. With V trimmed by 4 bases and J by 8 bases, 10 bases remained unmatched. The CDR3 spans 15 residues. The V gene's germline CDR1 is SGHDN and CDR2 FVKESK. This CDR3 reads CASSLLGTSTHEQFF. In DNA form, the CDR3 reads TGTGCCAGCAGCCTCCTCGGGACTAGTACCCATGAGCAGTTCTTC.

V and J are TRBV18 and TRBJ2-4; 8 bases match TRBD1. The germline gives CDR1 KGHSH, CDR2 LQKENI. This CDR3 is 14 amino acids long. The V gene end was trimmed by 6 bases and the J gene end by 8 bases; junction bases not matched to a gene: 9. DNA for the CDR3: TGTGCCAGCTCCTCCGACAGGGGCCGGGACATTCAGTACTTC. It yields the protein CASSSDRGRDIQYF.

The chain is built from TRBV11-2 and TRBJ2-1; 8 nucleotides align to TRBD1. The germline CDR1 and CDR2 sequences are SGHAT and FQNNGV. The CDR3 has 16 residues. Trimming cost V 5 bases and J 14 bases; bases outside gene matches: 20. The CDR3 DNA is TGTGCCAGCAGCCCTACCGGGACAGGTATTCGTTCGAGGGAGTTCTTC. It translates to CASSPTGTGIRSREFF.

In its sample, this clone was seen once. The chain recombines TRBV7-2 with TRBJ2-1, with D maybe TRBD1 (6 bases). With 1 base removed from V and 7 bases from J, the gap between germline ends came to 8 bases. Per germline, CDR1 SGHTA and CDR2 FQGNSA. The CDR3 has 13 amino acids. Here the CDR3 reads CASSLGTANEQFF. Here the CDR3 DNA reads TGTGCCAGCAGCTTAGGGACAGCTAATGAGCAGTTCTTC.

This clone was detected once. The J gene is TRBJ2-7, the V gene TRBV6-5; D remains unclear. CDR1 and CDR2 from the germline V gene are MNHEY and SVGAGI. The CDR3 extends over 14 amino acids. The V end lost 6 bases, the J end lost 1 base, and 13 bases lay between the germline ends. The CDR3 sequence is CASSPPGQSYEQYF. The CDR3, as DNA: TGTGCCAGCAGCCCCCCTGGGCAATCCTACGAGCAGTACTTC.

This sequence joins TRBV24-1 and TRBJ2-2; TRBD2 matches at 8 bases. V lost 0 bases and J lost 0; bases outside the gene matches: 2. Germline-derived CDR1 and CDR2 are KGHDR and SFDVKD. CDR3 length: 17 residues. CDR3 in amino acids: CATSDLISGTNTGELFF. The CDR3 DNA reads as TGTGCCACCAGTGATTTGATTAGCGGGACGAACACCGGGGAGCTGTTTTTT.